This passage covers 30 T cell receptor beta chains from one sample sequenced in a study of T-cell memory formation after mild COVID-19. One entry per CDR3 protein, called by TCRdb with MiXCR from the 5' RACE reads. The table has 580,000 or so distinct CDR3 sequences, roughly 17% seen once. Sequencing was carried out using PBMCs or a T cell subset sorted from them (not recorded which). The receptor source for this set is an adult woman who had mild COVID-19 (a few samples of this study predate the infection). Cell type and time point are not known.

The chain is built from TRBV20-1 and TRBJ2-1; 13 bases are a match to TRBD2. The CDR3 extends over 16 amino acids. Germline trimming cut 3 bases from V and 5 bases from J; bases unmatched to any gene: 7. Germline V gives CDR1 DFQATT, CDR2 SNEGSKA (reference sequence). This CDR3 is CSASHLGTSGNNEQFF. The CDR3 nucleotides are TGCAGTGCTAGTCACCTCGGGACTAGCGGGAACAATGAGCAGTTCTTC.

The rearrangement joins TRBV27 to TRBJ2-4; a possible D gene is TRBD1 (6 bases). Trimming removed 5 bases from V and 0 bases from J, with 14 bases in between. Germline loops: CDR1 MNHEY, CDR2 SMNVEV (reference sequence). This CDR3 contains 16 residues. The DNA of the CDR3 is TGTGCCAGCAGTGGCGTGGCAGGGGTAGCCAAAAACATTCAGTACTTC. Its translation is CASSGVAGVAKNIQYF.

The chain uses TRBV7-2 and TRBJ1-6; possibly TRBD1 for D (5 bases). The CDR3 has 15 amino acids. Germline V lookup: CDR1 SGHTA, CDR2 FQGNSA. The V and J ends lost 3 bases and 6 bases respectively, with 12 bases between them. The CDR3 nucleotides are TGTGCCAGCAGCTTCTCCGGGACCAGTAATTCACCCCTCCACTTT. Residues: CASSFSGTSNSPLHF.

This chain links TRBV7-2 with TRBJ1-5; D gene unclear. The CDR3 is made up of 16 amino acids. CDR1 and CDR2 (germline): SGHTA, FQGNSA. V was pared by 1 base and J by 8 bases, with 18 bases between. Here the CDR3 DNA reads TGTGCCAGCAGCTTAGGGCGGAAGCCAAGGCCGGAGCCCCAGCATTTT. As protein: CASSLGRKPRPEPQHF.

The V and J genes are TRBV5-1 and TRBJ2-5; weak D call: TRBD1 (6 bases). CDR3 length equals 14 residues. The germline V gene encodes CDR1 SGHRS and CDR2 YFSETQ. Trimming cost V 2 bases and J 5 bases, with 13 bases left between them. The CDR3, as DNA: TGCGCCAGCAGCTTCGGAACAGGGACCGAGACCCAGTACTTC. Residues: CASSFGTGTETQYF.

This clonotype was found a few times. The chain links TRBV30 to TRBJ1-4, with TRBD1 as a possible D gene (5 bases). The V and J ends lost 2 bases and 8 bases respectively, with 6 bases between them. Germline CDR1 GTSNPN, CDR2 SVGIG (reference sequence). The CDR3 is made up of 11 amino acids. The DNA for the CDR3 is TGTGCCTGGAGTAACAGGGAAAAACTGTTTTTT. Its translation is CAWSNREKLFF.

CDR3 loop: CASSPSGGRNEQFF. CDR3 in DNA: TGTGCCAGCAGCCCAAGTGGGGGGCGGAATGAGCAGTTCTTC. The chain links TRBV7-9 to TRBJ2-1; D may correspond to TRBD1 or TRBD2 (6 bases each). CDR1 SEHNR and CDR2 FQNEAQ come from the germline V gene (reference sequence). CDR3 size: 14 residues. V was trimmed by 5 bases and J by 7 bases, leaving 15 bases between them.

The chain joins TRBV3-1 to TRBJ2-5, with 10 bases that match TRBD2. This CDR3 comprises 17 residues. J gave up 1 base and V 3 bases, and 8 bases lay outside the gene matches. CDR1 and CDR2 (germline): LGHDT, YNNKEL (reference sequence). CDR3 amino acids: CASSQNLLAGAQETQYF. The CDR3 DNA follows: TGTGCCAGCAGCCAGAACCTTCTAGCGGGGGCCCAAGAGACCCAGTACTTC.

There are many counts of this clonotype. The gene calls are TRBV12-3 or TRBV12-4 and TRBJ1-1, with D uncertain. This CDR3 has 12 residues. Trimming left V 1 base short and J 4 bases short, with 4 bases between. The CDR3 coding sequence is TGTGCCAGCAGTTTAGGGACCACTGAAGCTTTCTTT. Translation gives CASSLGTTEAFF.

This clonotype occurred a few times. The rearrangement links TRBV12-3 or TRBV12-4 to TRBJ1-1; D might be TRBD1 (5 bases). Trimming stripped 5 bases from V and 5 bases from J, with 18 bases between. The CDR3 runs 15 residues. The CDR3 loop is CASSVRGSGPTEAFF. The CDR3 nucleotides read TGTGCCAGCAGTGTACGGGGGTCAGGTCCAACTGAAGCTTTCTTT.

The chain recombines TRBV6-5 with TRBJ2-6; the D gene is possibly TRBD2 (5 bases). This CDR3 comprises 17 residues. Between the trimmed V and J ends, which lost 2 bases and 1 base, there was a span of 12 bases. The germline CDR1 and CDR2 sequences are MNHEY and SVGAGI. The CDR3 region is CASSYDPRGSGANVLTF. The CDR3 region has the DNA TGTGCCAGCAGTTACGATCCCCGGGGTTCTGGGGCCAACGTCCTGACTTTC.

This clonotype was seen repeatedly, ten times or more. The chain links TRBV7-2 to TRBJ2-2; D gene uncertain. Per the germline V gene, CDR1 is SGHTA and CDR2 is FQGNSA. CDR3 length equals 15 residues. The V gene lost 0 bases and the J gene lost 3 bases, with 8 bases spanning the gap. As DNA, the CDR3 is TGTGCCAGCAGCTTAGCTGGGCCGTACACCGGGGAGCTGTTTTTT. Translated: CASSLAGPYTGELFF. Together with reference TRBV7-2 and TRBJ2-2, the CDR3 gives the full variable domain: GAGVSQSPSNKVTEKGKDVELRCDPISGHTALYWYRQSLGQGLEFLIYFQGNSAPDKSGLPSDRFSAERTGGSVSTLTIQRTQQEDSAVYLCASSLAGPYTGELFFGEGSRLTVL.

In this sample, this clonotype turned up a few times. This chain connects TRBV12-3 or TRBV12-4 to TRBJ1-5; D not certain. This CDR3 is built from 15 residues. The germline V and J ends were trimmed by 5 bases and 2 bases, with 13 bases remaining between them. The CDR3 DNA is TGTGCCAGCAGTCTCGGTTGGGGAGGCAATCAGCCCCAGCATTTT. Protein sequence: CASSLGWGGNQPQHF.

This clonotype was observed a few times. The chain carries TRBV6-2 or TRBV6-3 and TRBJ1-1; D ambiguous. Germline V gene data show CDR1 as MNHEY and CDR2 as SVGEGT. The V and J ends lost 2 bases and 0 bases respectively, with 16 bases between them. This CDR3 comprises 17 residues. The DNA for the CDR3 is TGTGCCAGCAGTTACCCCCCTCAATGGAGGATGAACACTGAAGCTTTCTTT. It translates to CASSYPPQWRMNTEAFF.

The rearrangement uses TRBV12-3 or TRBV12-4 and TRBJ2-2; possible D gene TRBD2, 6 bases. V lost 0 bases, J lost 5 bases, and 16 bases lay in between. This CDR3 is built from 17 residues. CDR3 loop: CASSLAGRGLATGELFF. In DNA, the CDR3 is TGTGCCAGCAGTTTAGCTGGGCGTGGGCTAGCGACCGGGGAGCTGTTTTTT.

The V call is TRBV24-1, the J call TRBJ2-1; TRBD1 might be the D (6 bases). The CDR3 runs 15 residues. The V end lost 4 bases, the J end lost 6 bases, and 15 bases lay between the germline ends. Germline V gene sequence: CDR1 KGHDR, CDR2 SFDVKD. The CDR3 protein is CATSERGYGGNEQFF. For the CDR3, the DNA is TGTGCCACCAGTGAAAGGGGGTATGGCGGCAATGAGCAGTTCTTC.

The V call is TRBV6-5, the J call TRBJ2-7; possible D gene TRBD2, 5 bases. CDR3 length: 16 amino acids. The germline V and J ends were trimmed by 0 bases and 3 bases, with 15 bases remaining between them. Per the germline V gene, CDR1 is MNHEY and CDR2 is SVGAGI. CDR3 sequence: CASSYSTVRERYEQYF. In nucleotides, the CDR3 is TGTGCCAGCAGTTACTCGACTGTTCGGGAACGCTACGAGCAGTACTTC.

This rearrangement joins TRBV6-1 to TRBJ2-7; either TRBD1 or TRBD2 may fit D (6 bases each). The germline V gene has CDR1 MNHNS and CDR2 SASEGT. The V end was cut by 2 bases, the J end by 2 bases, with 13 bases between. This CDR3 has 15 amino acids. The CDR3 DNA sequence: TGTGCCAGCAGTGAAACGGGGGCAGCCGCCTACGAGCAGTACTTC. Its translation: CASSETGAAAYEQYF.

The CDR3 sequence: CASSLRTGRGYEQYF. Here the CDR3 DNA reads TGTGCCAGCAGCCTAAGGACAGGGAGAGGCTACGAGCAGTACTTC. This chain connects TRBV11-3 to TRBJ2-7; 8 nucleotides agree with TRBD1. The germline gives CDR1 SGHNT, CDR2 YENEEA. With 5 bases clipped from V and 3 bases from J, the junction kept 9 bases outside the gene matches. There are 15 residues in the CDR3.

CDR3 DNA: TGCAGTGCGCAAGGGAGAGAAGAGACCCAGTACTTC. Protein sequence: CSAQGREETQYF. J is TRBJ2-5 and V is TRBV20-1; D possibly corresponds to TRBD2 (5 bases). CDR1 DFQATT and CDR2 SNEGSKA come from the germline V gene (reference sequence). Trimming took off 6 bases at V and 3 bases at J, with 11 bases between the two ends. This CDR3 comprises 12 residues.

V usage is TRBV5-1 and J usage is TRBJ2-3, with D hard to call. Germline CDR1 SGHRS, CDR2 YFSETQ. Trimming cost V 3 bases and J 2 bases, with 10 bases left between them. This CDR3 region has 14 residues. As DNA, the CDR3 is TGCGCCAGCAGCTGGGGAACAGACACAGATACGCAGTATTTT. Its protein is CASSWGTDTDTQYF.

This sequence joins TRBV12-3 or TRBV12-4 and TRBJ2-1, with a weak D call TRBD1 (6 bases). V lost 1 base, J lost 11 bases, and 15 bases lay in between. The CDR3 runs to 14 residues. The CDR3, as DNA: TGTGCCAGCAGTTTAGTACAGGGAATGAAACAGCAGTTCTTC. It translates to CASSLVQGMKQQFF.

This clonotype turned up a few times. The chain carries TRBV29-1 and TRBJ1-1; tentative D call: TRBD1 (5 bases). CDR1 and CDR2 from the germline V gene are SQVTM and ANQGSEA. Trimming shortened V by 6 bases and J by 6 bases, and 11 bases separated the two germline ends. The CDR3 sequence is 11 residues long. The DNA of the CDR3 is TGCAGCGTGCAGGGAGGCGCTGAAGCTTTCTTT. Its protein is CSVQGGAEAFF.

The CDR3 spells CASSLEENEPEAFF. The CDR3 bases are TGTGCCAGCAGCTTAGAGGAAAACGAACCTGAAGCTTTCTTT. V and J are TRBV13 and TRBJ1-1; no clear D. Germline CDR1 and CDR2: PRHDT and FYEKMQ (reference sequence). This CDR3 is built from 14 residues. V was cut by 1 base and J by 6 bases, with 12 bases left in between.

This clonotype occurred a few times. V usage is TRBV2 and J usage is TRBJ2-7; D ambiguous. CDR3 length equals 13 residues. Germline CDR1 is SNHLY and CDR2 is FYNNEI. V was clipped by 3 bases and J by 0 bases, with 6 bases between them. CDR3 sequence reads: CASSDSFSYEQYF. The DNA of the CDR3 is TGTGCCAGCAGTGACAGCTTCTCCTACGAGCAGTACTTC.

This clonotype was found a few times. The chain is built from TRBV7-6 and TRBJ2-1, with 8 nucleotides matching TRBD2. The CDR3 runs 15 residues. Looked up from germline, CDR1 is SGHVS and CDR2 is FNYEAQ. The junction had 7 bases not matched to a gene; V was cut back by 7 bases and J by 2 bases. In DNA, the CDR3 is TGTGCCAGCACAGCGGGAGCGGGGACCTACAATGAGCAGTTCTTC. Its protein is CASTAGAGTYNEQFF.

This chain uses TRBV7-9 with TRBJ2-7; 9 nucleotides align to TRBD2. V dropped 3 bases and J dropped 3; count of bases not matched to a gene: 3. Germline CDR1 SEHNR, CDR2 FQNEAQ (reference sequence). CDR3 size: 14 residues. In DNA, the CDR3 is TGTGCCAGCAGCTTTTCTAGCGGGATCTACGAGCAGTACTTC. This codes for CASSFSSGIYEQYF.

This clonotype has more than one count but fewer than ten. For the CDR3, the DNA is TGTGCCACCAGTGATTTGCTGACAGGAGCCGCTCACGGCTACACCTTC. Translating gives CATSDLLTGAAHGYTF. The chain couples TRBV24-1 to TRBJ1-2; D may be TRBD1 (6 bases). CDR1 and CDR2 from the germline V gene are KGHDR and SFDVKD. V gave up 0 bases and J gave up 8 bases, with 18 bases separating them. This CDR3 comprises 16 residues.

J is TRBJ2-3 and V is TRBV10-3; D not certain. CDR1 and CDR2 from the germline V gene are ENHRY and SYGVKD. The CDR3 is 12 amino acids. V lost 4 bases and J 3 bases, leaving 5 bases between the germline ends. The CDR3 region has the DNA TGTGCCATCAGTGGAACTACAGATACGCAGTATTTT. Translating gives CAISGTTDTQYF.

The rearrangement uses TRBV7-9 and TRBJ2-1; TRBD2 matches 10 bases. CDR3 length equals 16 residues. Germline V CDR1 and CDR2: SEHNR, FQNEAQ (reference sequence). V dropped 1 base and J dropped 5; count of bases not matched to a gene: 5. This chain's CDR3 is CASSLVLAGTDNEQFF. CDR3 coding DNA: TGTGCCAGCAGCTTAGTACTAGCGGGAACGGACAATGAGCAGTTCTTC.